The sequence of this TCR beta chain was determined in a study of T cell responses to AZD1222 COVID-19 vaccine. With 7 bases removed from V and 12 bases from J, the gap between germline ends came to 22 bases. From germline, CDR1 is MDHEN and CDR2 SYDVKM. The CDR3 is 14 residues long. The assay was immunoSEQ multiplex PCR, and TCRdb's table has in-frame clones only and misses some. The sample shows about 110,000 clones, around 93% of them seen only once. The clonotype originates from an adult in good health. This sequence joins TRBV28 and TRBJ2-4; weak D call: TRBD1 (5 bases). The sequenced sample was peripheral blood, obtained on day 0 of AZD1222 vaccination. The CDR3 DNA sequence: TGTGCCAGCACCCTAGGAACCCATGGGGCGCATCAGTACTTC. Amino acid sequence: CASTLGTHGAHQYF.